This T cell receptor beta chain was retrieved from a study of blood T cell repertoires in COVID-19. For the study at large: Specimens from acute and convalescent COVID-19 originated in the United States, Italy and Spain.

The CDR3 extends over 12 amino acids. J lost 10 bases, V lost 9 bases, and 6 bases had no gene match. The germline gives CDR1 MGHDK, CDR2 SYGVNS. In the authors' workflow: Scientists estimated how many nucleated cells there were by amplifying reference gene primers. Produced via immunoSEQ multiplex PCR; TCRdb's table is partial and in-frame only. V and J calls and clone size are as listed in that table; D and trimming were resolved from the DNA. This table has about 110,000 clones, about four fifths appearing once. Sequencing was performed on peripheral blood. The gene calls are TRBV25-1 and TRBJ1-3, with TRBD1 matching 10 bases. The receptor comes from a human donor in a cohort sampled during active COVID-19. The CDR3 loop is CASRRTGGTIYF. In nucleotides, the CDR3 is TGTGCCAGTAGGCGGACAGGGGGGACCATATATTTT.